The 10 T cell receptor beta chains below were found in one sample sequenced in a study of blood T cells in healthy people across ages. For the second PCR, which ran for roughly 6 to 12 cycles, a sample-barcoded 5' primer and a J-beta primer mix were used. TCRdb ran MiXCR on the 5' RACE reads and lists one entry per CDR3 protein. The sample holds fewer than 1,000,000 distinct CDR3 sequences, under 45% seen once. Specimen: blood. These receptors originate from a man in his sixties in good health.

About this clonotype itself: One end of the junction does not line up with germline, which may come from a read error. J is TRBJ2-7 and V is TRBV6-2 or TRBV6-3, with D perhaps TRBD1 or TRBD2 (5 bases each). Germline values: CDR1 MNHEY, CDR2 SVGEGT. The CDR3 loop spans 12 amino acids. CDR3 nucleotides: TGTGCCAGCAGTTGGCTAGGGGACGAGCGGTACTTC. Its protein is CASSWLGDERYF.

This clonotype was detected a few times. The genes are TRBV7-9 and TRBJ2-5, with D tentatively TRBD1 (6 bases). This CDR3 has 14 amino acids. Germline V gene lookup returns CDR1 SEHNR and CDR2 FQNEAQ (reference sequence). V lost 4 bases to trimming and J lost 2 bases, with 11 bases between them. The CDR3 loop is CASSSDSLQETQYF. The CDR3 DNA is TGTGCCAGCAGCTCGGACAGCCTGCAAGAGACCCAGTACTTC.

The J gene is TRBJ2-5, the V gene TRBV20-1, with 9 bases fitting TRBD2. V gave up 4 bases and J gave up 7 bases; unmatched junction bases: 7. In germline, CDR1 is DFQATT, CDR2 SNEGSKA (reference sequence). This CDR3 has 13 amino acids. CDR3 sequence: CSANSGGGGTQYF. CDR3 DNA sequence: TGCAGTGCTAATAGCGGGGGCGGGGGGACCCAGTACTTC.

In its sample, this clonotype was seen a few times. The chain carries TRBV27 and TRBJ2-7; 9 nucleotides align to TRBD1. The J segment lost 4 bases and the V segment lost 5 bases, leaving 9 bases of the junction unmatched. Per the germline V gene, CDR1 is MNHEY and CDR2 is SMNVEV (reference sequence). The CDR3 has 15 amino acids. The CDR3 DNA sequence: TGTGCCAGCAGTGCAACACAGGGGGCAGGTTACGAGCAGTACTTC. It codes for CASSATQGAGYEQYF.

The chain combines TRBV11-2 with TRBJ2-6; D ambiguous. From germline, CDR1 is SGHAT and CDR2 FQNNGV. This CDR3 spans 13 amino acids. The germline V and J ends were trimmed by 7 bases and 0 bases, with 4 bases remaining between them. CDR3 region: CASMISGANVLTF. The CDR3, as DNA: TGTGCCAGCATGATCTCTGGGGCCAACGTCCTGACTTTC.

J is TRBJ1-1 and V is TRBV14; 8 bases agree with TRBD1. CDR3 size: 13 residues. Unmatched junction bases numbered 6, after V lost 5 bases and J lost 7 bases. CDR1 is SGHDN and CDR2 is FVKESK in the germline V gene. The CDR3 nucleotides are TGTGCCAGCAGCGTCCAGGGGGCTAGTGAAGCTTTCTTT. Amino acids: CASSVQGASEAFF.

The J gene is TRBJ1-6, the V gene TRBV7-2; no reliable D call. The CDR3 spans 16 residues. Trimming pared 0 bases from V and 6 bases from J, leaving 12 bases between. Germline V gene data show CDR1 as SGHTA and CDR2 as FQGNSA. CDR3 protein: CASSLAEIGANSPLHF. In DNA, the CDR3 is TGTGCCAGCAGCTTAGCAGAAATAGGTGCTAATTCACCCCTCCACTTT.

This clonotype was observed once. This chain joins TRBV27 and TRBJ1-5; D gene uncertain. This CDR3 is 14 amino acids long. CDR1 and CDR2 from the germline V gene are MNHEY and SMNVEV (reference sequence). V was clipped by 6 bases and J by 2 bases, with 11 bases between them. The CDR3 bases are TGTGCCAGCAGCGGAGCCCTGGGCAATCAGCCCCAGCATTTT. Translating it yields CASSGALGNQPQHF.

This chain uses TRBV4-3 with TRBJ2-3, with a tentative D call TRBD1 (6 bases). Between the trimmed V and J ends, which lost 1 base and 4 bases, there was a span of 9 bases. Germline V lookup: CDR1 LGHNA, CDR2 YSLEER. The CDR3 is made up of 14 amino acids. CDR3 sequence: CASSQAGAADTQYF. Here the CDR3 DNA reads TGCGCCAGCAGCCAAGCAGGGGCAGCAGATACGCAGTATTTT.

The table lists this clonotype with a few counts. The gene calls are TRBV6-2 or TRBV6-3 and TRBJ2-7; D is uncertain. This CDR3 contains 12 residues. Germline assignment: CDR1 MNHEY and CDR2 SVGEGT. Trimming removed 2 bases from V and 7 bases from J, with 9 bases in between. CDR3 in DNA: TGTGCCAGCAGTTACCCAAGTATTGAGCAGTACTTC. It is translated as CASSYPSIEQYF.